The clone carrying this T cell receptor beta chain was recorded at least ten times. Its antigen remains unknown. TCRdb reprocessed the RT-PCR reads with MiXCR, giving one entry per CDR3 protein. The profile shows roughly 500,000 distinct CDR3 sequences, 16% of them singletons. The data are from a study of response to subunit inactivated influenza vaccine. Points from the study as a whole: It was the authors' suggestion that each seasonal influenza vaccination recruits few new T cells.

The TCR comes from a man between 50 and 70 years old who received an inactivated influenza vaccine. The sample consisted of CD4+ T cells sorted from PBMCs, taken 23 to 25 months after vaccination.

CDR3 region: CASSYPGQGKGGYTF. DNA of the CDR3: TGTGCCAGCAGCTACCCGGGACAGGGGAAGGGTGGCTACACCTTC. The chain couples TRBV7-2 to TRBJ1-2, with 10 bases lining up with TRBD1. The CDR3 consists of 15 residues. The V segment lost 4 bases and the J segment 7 bases; nucleotides outside the gene matches: 9. Germline CDR1 SGHTA, CDR2 FQGNSA.